A single sample gave rise to the 5 T cell receptor beta chains below, sequenced in a study of cytomegalovirus exposure and HLA in healthy donors. Researchers ran the PCR with 60 Vbeta and 13 Jbeta primers. TCRdb's copy holds only in-frame clones and misses some; the assay was immunoSEQ multiplex PCR. The data hold under 250,000 clones, with more than 65% observed a single time. Sequencing was done on a sample of PBMCs. The receptors were gathered from a man younger than 35 in good health and CMV-seronegative.

J is TRBJ1-2 and V is TRBV2; 10 bases fit TRBD1. Germline V gene data show CDR1 as SNHLY and CDR2 as FYNNEI. The junction had 7 bases not matched to a gene; V was cut back by 0 bases and J by 6 bases. This CDR3 spans 16 amino acids. The CDR3 DNA reads TGTGCCAGCAGTGAAGCGCTAGGGACAGGGGTAGATGGCTACACCTTC. As protein: CASSEALGTGVDGYTF. Variable domain in full (rest from reference TRBV2 and TRBJ1-2): EPEVTQTPSHQVTQMGQEVILRCVPISNHLYFYWYRQILGQKVEFLVSFYNNEISEKSEIFDDQFSVERPDGSNFTLKIRSTKLEDSAMYFCASSEALGTGVDGYTFGSGTRLTVV.

In its sample, this clone was seen a few times. The chain combines TRBV25-1 with TRBJ2-5; the D gene is possibly TRBD1 (6 bases). The CDR3 consists of 15 residues. The germline V and J ends were trimmed by 4 bases and 5 bases, with 17 bases remaining between them. CDR1 and CDR2 from the germline V gene are MGHDK and SYGVNS. Here the CDR3 reads CASSAGTLPGETQYF. For the CDR3, the DNA is TGTGCCAGCAGTGCCGGGACACTCCCAGGGGAGACCCAGTACTTC.

The chain joins TRBV19 to TRBJ1-1, with D hard to call. The germline gives CDR1 LNHDA, CDR2 SQIVND (reference sequence). V lost 2 bases, J lost 7 bases, and 8 bases lay in between. The CDR3 is made up of 12 amino acids. The CDR3 DNA reads as TGTGCCAGTAGTATACCCTTTCTTGAAGCTTTCTTT. It specifies CASSIPFLEAFF.

This clone has a single count. V usage is TRBV7-2 and J usage is TRBJ2-5; D may be TRBD1 (6 bases). Per germline, CDR1 SGHTA and CDR2 FQGNSA. The CDR3 has 15 residues. Trimming shortened V by 4 bases and J by 2 bases, and 14 bases separated the two germline ends. The chain's CDR3 is CASSSGQRWQETQYF. CDR3 DNA: TGTGCCAGCAGCTCAGGACAGAGGTGGCAAGAGACCCAGTACTTC.

The chain employs TRBV27 and TRBJ1-2; no firm D call. Germline V gene sequence: CDR1 MNHEY, CDR2 SMNVEV (reference sequence). The CDR3 loop spans 15 amino acids. Trimming took off 2 bases at V and 1 base at J, with 11 bases between the two ends. The chain's CDR3 is CASSLGRSYNYGYTF. The CDR3 bases are TGTGCCAGCAGTTTAGGTCGGAGTTATAACTATGGCTACACCTTC.